One sample yielded the 10 T cell receptor beta chains listed below, sequenced in a study of cytomegalovirus exposure and HLA in healthy donors. The PCR used 60 Vbeta and 13 Jbeta primers. Only in-frame clones appear in the TCRdb table, and some are missing; sequencing was by immunoSEQ multiplex PCR. This sample has some 180,000 clones; roughly 85% occur once, and the top ten carry roughly 4.5%. Material for sequencing was PBMCs. Source of these receptors: a young woman in good health and CMV-seropositive.

This chain links TRBV29-1 with TRBJ2-3; 13 bases align to TRBD2. With 4 bases clipped from V and 3 bases from J, the junction kept 13 bases outside the gene matches. Germline CDR1 SQVTM, CDR2 ANQGSEA. CDR3 length: 18 amino acids. CDR3 residues: CSVGGTSGAHQLTDTQYF. CDR3 nucleotide sequence: TGCAGCGTTGGTGGGACTAGCGGGGCCCACCAGTTAACAGATACGCAGTATTTT.

As DNA, the CDR3 is TGTGCCAGCAGTGAATACAGCGACTACTACGAGCAGTACTTC. Protein product: CASSEYSDYYEQYF. V gene TRBV2 combines with J gene TRBJ2-7; tentatively, D is TRBD2 (5 bases). The CDR3 loop spans 14 amino acids. V lost 2 bases to trimming and J lost 3 bases, with 11 bases between them. Germline V lookup: CDR1 SNHLY, CDR2 FYNNEI.

The chain has TRBV5-1 and TRBJ2-7; D is uncertain. This CDR3 comprises 12 residues. V was shortened by 2 bases and J by 6 bases, with 9 bases between the two germline ends. The germline V gene encodes CDR1 SGHRS and CDR2 YFSETQ. CDR3 in amino acids: CASSFTGGEQYF. Written as DNA, the CDR3 is TGCGCCAGCAGCTTTACCGGTGGCGAGCAGTACTTC.

CDR3 region: CASSPTGGSAYNEQFF. The CDR3 DNA sequence: TGTGCCAGCAGCCCGACCGGGGGGTCCGCCTACAATGAGCAGTTCTTC. V and J are TRBV27 and TRBJ2-1, with 7 bases that match TRBD2. The trim removed 6 bases at V and 2 bases at J, leaving 10 bases unmatched. The germline V gene has CDR1 MNHEY and CDR2 SMNVEV (reference sequence). CDR3 length: 16 amino acids.

The CDR3 DNA is TGTGCCAGCAGCTCAAGGGGGGGGGATACGCAGTATTTT. It is translated as CASSSRGGDTQYF. J is TRBJ2-3 and V is TRBV9, with D possibly matching TRBD2 (7 bases). V was shortened by 4 bases and J by 6 bases, with 12 bases between the two germline ends. The CDR3 loop spans 13 amino acids. Germline loops: CDR1 SGDLS, CDR2 YYNGEE.

This clone appeared a few times. The chain recombines TRBV5-4 with TRBJ1-1; 9 positions match TRBD1. CDR1 SGHNT and CDR2 YYREEE come from the germline V gene (reference sequence). The V gene end was trimmed by 2 bases and the J gene end by 3 bases; junction bases not matched to a gene: 11. The CDR3 loop spans 17 amino acids. The CDR3 sequence: CASSFGRVRDRDTEAFF. For the CDR3, the DNA is TGTGCCAGCAGCTTTGGGAGGGTCCGGGACAGGGACACTGAAGCTTTCTTT.

This chain joins TRBV15 and TRBJ1-2; D is ambiguous. This CDR3 region has 14 residues. Germline V gives CDR1 LNHNV, CDR2 YYDKDF (reference sequence). V lost 0 bases, J lost 1 base, and 6 bases lay in between. The CDR3 is CATSRERINYGYTF. The CDR3 coding sequence is TGTGCCACCAGCAGAGAGCGGATTAACTATGGCTACACCTTC.

The chain is built from TRBV4-1 and TRBJ2-1; D may be TRBD1 (6 bases). Trimming removed 3 bases from V and 0 bases from J, with 12 bases in between. Germline V gives CDR1 MGHRA, CDR2 YSYEKL. The CDR3 runs to 16 residues. CDR3 bases: TGCGCCAGCAGCCACGTCAGGGGCAGCTCCTACAATGAGCAGTTCTTC. Translating gives CASSHVRGSSYNEQFF.

The chain carries TRBV25-1 and TRBJ2-5; 8 positions agree with TRBD1. The tail of the sequence fits TRBJ2-7 better, so the J call may be wrong. Germline V gene lookup returns CDR1 MGHDK and CDR2 SYGVNS. This CDR3 has 14 amino acids. CDR3 DNA: TGTGCCAGCAGAGGGGACAGGCACATCTACGAGCAGTACTTC. As protein: CASRGDRHIYEQYF.

The chain carries TRBV5-1 and TRBJ2-2; D gene uncertain. Trimming shortened V by 0 bases and J by 8 bases, and 8 bases separated the two germline ends. The germline gives CDR1 SGHRS, CDR2 YFSETQ. The CDR3 extends over 13 amino acids. The CDR3 bases are TGCGCCAGCAGCTTGGCCCCACTAGGGGAGCTGTTTTTT. This gives the protein CASSLAPLGELFF.